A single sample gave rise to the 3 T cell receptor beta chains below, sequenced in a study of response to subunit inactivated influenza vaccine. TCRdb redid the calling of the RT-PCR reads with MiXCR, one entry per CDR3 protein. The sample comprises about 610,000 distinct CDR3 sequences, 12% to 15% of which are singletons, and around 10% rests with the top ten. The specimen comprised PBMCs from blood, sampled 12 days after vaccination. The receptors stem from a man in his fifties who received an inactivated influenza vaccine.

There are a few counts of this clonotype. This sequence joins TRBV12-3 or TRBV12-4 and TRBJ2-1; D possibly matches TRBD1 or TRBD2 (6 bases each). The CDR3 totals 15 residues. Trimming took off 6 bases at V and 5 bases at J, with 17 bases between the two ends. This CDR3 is CASSPFRGADNEQFF. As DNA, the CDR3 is TGTGCCAGCAGCCCCTTTAGGGGGGCCGACAATGAGCAGTTCTTC.

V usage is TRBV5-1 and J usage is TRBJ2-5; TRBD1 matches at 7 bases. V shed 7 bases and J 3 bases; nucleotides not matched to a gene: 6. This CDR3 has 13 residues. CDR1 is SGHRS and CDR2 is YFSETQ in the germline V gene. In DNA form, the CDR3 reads TGCGCCAGCCGGACAGGATCTAAAGAGACCCAGTACTTC. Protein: CASRTGSKETQYF. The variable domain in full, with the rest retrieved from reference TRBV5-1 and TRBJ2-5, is KAGVTQTPRYLIKTRGQQVTLSCSPISGHRSVSWYQQTPGQGLQFLFEYFSETQRNKGNFPGRFSGRQFSNSRSEMNVSTLELGDSALYLCASRTGSKETQYFGPGTRLLVL.

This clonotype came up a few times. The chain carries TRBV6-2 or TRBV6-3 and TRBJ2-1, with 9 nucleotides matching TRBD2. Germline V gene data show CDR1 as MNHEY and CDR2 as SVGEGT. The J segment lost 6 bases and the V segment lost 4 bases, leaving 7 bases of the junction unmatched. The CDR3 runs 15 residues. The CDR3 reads CASSSQREALNEQFF. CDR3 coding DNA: TGTGCCAGCAGTTCCCAGCGGGAGGCCCTCAATGAGCAGTTCTTC.